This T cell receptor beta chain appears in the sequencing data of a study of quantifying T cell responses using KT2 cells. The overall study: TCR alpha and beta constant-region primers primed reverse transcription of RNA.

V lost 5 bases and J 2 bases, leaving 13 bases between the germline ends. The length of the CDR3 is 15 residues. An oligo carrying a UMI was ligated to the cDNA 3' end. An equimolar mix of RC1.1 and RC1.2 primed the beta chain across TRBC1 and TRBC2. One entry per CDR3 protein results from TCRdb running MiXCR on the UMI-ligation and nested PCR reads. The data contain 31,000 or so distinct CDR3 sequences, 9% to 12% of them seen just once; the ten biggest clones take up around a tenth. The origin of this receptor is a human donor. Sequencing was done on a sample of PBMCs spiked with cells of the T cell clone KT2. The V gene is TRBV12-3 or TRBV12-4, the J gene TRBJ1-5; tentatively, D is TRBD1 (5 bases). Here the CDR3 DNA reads TGTGCCAGCAGTCCACCGGGACCCCGCAATCAGCCCCAGCATTTT. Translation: CASSPPGPRNQPQHF.